A selection of T cell receptor beta chains follows, all from one sample in a study of cytomegalovirus exposure and HLA in healthy donors. Profiling relied on immunoSEQ multiplex PCR, and the TCRdb table lists in-frame clones only, not all of them. This table has roughly 170,000 clones, 80% appearing once. The sample comprised PBMCs. These receptors were obtained from a man aged 25 to 45 in good health and CMV-seronegative. Each CDR3 is given without its conserved first and last residue. Rows may omit the clone size; those that give it use once, few, many or a size class.

cdr3_aa clone_size cdr3_length v_call
AWRRGETQY . 9 TRBV30
ASSMGQINEKLF . 12 TRBV19
ASSLTGTSRSTDTQY . 15 TRBV7-3
ASSRTSGRAVGETQY . 15 TRBV7-2
ASKSRNTEAF . 10 TRBV28
ASSRAGDRGTYEQY . 14 TRBV7-3
ASSTPQDRGKETQY few 14 TRBV28
ASSGTDSNQPQH . 12 TRBV28
AWSEQAYEQY . 10 TRBV30
ASSLALGGIYGYT . 13 TRBV5-1
ASSTGAGGTEAF . 12 TRBV7-9
ASSLGGQGAGEQF . 13 TRBV28
ASSYGDRLNSPLH . 13 TRBV9
ASSPLAGGPFGYEQF . 15 TRBV7-9